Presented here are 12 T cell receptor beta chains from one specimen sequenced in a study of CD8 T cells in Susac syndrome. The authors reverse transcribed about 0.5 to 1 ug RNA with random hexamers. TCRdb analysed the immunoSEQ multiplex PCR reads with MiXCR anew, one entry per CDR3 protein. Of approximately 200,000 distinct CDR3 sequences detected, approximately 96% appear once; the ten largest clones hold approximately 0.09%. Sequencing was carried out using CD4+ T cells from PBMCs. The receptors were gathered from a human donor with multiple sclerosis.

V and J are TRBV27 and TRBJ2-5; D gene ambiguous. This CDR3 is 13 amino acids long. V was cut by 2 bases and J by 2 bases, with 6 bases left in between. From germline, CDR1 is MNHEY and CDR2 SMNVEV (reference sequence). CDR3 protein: CASSLRAQETQYF. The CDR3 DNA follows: TGTGCCAGCAGTTTACGGGCTCAAGAGACCCAGTACTTC.

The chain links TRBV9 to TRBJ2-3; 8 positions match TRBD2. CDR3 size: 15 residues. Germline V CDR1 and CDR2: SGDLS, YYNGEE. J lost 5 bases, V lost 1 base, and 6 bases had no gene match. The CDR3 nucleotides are TGTGCCAGCAGCGTATTGAATCGGGGGGGAGATACGCAGTATTTT. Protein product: CASSVLNRGGDTQYF.

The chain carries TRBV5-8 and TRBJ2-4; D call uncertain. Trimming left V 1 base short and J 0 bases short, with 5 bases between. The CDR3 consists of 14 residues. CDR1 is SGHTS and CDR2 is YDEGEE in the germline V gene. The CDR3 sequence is CASSLYLAKNIQYF. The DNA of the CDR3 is TGTGCCAGCAGCTTGTACTTAGCCAAAAACATTCAGTACTTC.

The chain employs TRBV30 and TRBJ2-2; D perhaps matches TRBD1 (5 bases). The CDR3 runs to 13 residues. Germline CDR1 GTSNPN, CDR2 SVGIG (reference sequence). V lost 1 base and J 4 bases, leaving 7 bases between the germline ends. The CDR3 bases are TGTGCCTGGAGTGGCCAGGGCACCGGGGAGCTGTTTTTT. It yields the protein CAWSGQGTGELFF.

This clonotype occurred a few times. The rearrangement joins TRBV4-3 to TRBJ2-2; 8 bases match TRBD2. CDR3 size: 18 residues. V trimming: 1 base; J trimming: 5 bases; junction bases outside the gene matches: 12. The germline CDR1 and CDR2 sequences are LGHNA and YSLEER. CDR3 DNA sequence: TGCGCCAGCAGCCAAGGTCTGGGAGCGGGGGAAAGGACCGGGGAGCTGTTTTTT. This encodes CASSQGLGAGERTGELFF.

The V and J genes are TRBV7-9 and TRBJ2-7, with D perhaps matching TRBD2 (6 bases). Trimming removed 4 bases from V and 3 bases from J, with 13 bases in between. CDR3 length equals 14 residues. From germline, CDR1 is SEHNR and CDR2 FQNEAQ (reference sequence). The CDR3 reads CASSSREADYEQYF. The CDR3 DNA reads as TGTGCCAGCAGCTCAAGGGAGGCAGACTACGAGCAGTACTTC.

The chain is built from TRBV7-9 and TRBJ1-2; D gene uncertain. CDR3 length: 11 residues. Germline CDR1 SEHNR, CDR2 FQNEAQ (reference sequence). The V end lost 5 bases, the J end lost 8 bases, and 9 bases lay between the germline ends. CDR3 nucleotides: TGTGCCAGCAGCCCCGAGACGGGCTACACCTTC. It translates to CASSPETGYTF.

The chain's CDR3 is CASNGDNNQPQHF. The CDR3 nucleotides are TGTGCCAGCAATGGGGACAACAATCAGCCCCAGCATTTT. The chain couples TRBV2 to TRBJ1-5, with D possibly TRBD1 on 6 matching bases. V lost 7 bases to trimming and J lost 3 bases, with 10 bases between them. The CDR3 runs to 13 residues. In germline, CDR1 is SNHLY, CDR2 FYNNEI.

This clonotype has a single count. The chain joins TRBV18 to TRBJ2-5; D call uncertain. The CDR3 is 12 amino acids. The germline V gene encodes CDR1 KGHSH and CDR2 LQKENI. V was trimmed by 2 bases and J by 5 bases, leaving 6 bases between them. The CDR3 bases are TGTGCCAGCTCACCAGTTAGGGAGACCCAGTACTTC. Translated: CASSPVRETQYF.

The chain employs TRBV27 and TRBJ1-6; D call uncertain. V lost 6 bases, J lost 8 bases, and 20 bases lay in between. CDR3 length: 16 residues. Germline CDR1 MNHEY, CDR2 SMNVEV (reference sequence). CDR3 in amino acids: CASRAWGGALDSPLHF. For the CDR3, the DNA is TGTGCCAGCAGGGCCTGGGGAGGAGCGCTGGATTCACCCCTCCACTTT.

The CDR3 DNA reads as TGTGCCAGCAGCCTAGACGAAGGTGGTACGCAGTATTTT. Residues: CASSLDEGGTQYF. This chain links TRBV7-2 with TRBJ2-3; no clear D gene. The CDR3 covers 13 residues. CDR1 and CDR2 from the germline V gene are SGHTA and FQGNSA. V was clipped by 5 bases and J by 8 bases, with 14 bases between them.

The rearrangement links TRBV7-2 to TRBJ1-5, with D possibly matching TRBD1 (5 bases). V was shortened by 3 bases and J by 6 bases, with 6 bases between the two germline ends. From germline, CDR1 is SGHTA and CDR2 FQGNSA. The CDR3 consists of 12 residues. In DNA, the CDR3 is TGTGCCAGCAGCTTTGGGGGTCAGCCCCAGCATTTT. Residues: CASSFGGQPQHF. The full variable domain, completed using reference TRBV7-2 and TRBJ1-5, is GAGVSQSPSNKVTEKGKDVELRCDPISGHTALYWYRQSLGQGLEFLIYFQGNSAPDKSGLPSDRFSAERTGGSVSTLTIQRTQQEDSAVYLCASSFGGQPQHFGDGTRLSIL.